Listed below are T cell receptor beta chains from one sample, sequenced in a study of early T cells in non-severe SARS-CoV-2 infection. MiXCR, applied by TCRdb to the 5' RACE reads, yields one record per CDR3 protein. The sample has about 83,000 distinct CDR3 sequences; roughly an eighth are singletons. Sequenced input: whole blood. These receptors were taken from an adult who was a healthcare worker with PCR-confirmed SARS-CoV-2 infection or an uninfected control (not recorded which). Both conserved end residues are part of each CDR3. Each record gives: V gene, J gene, D gene, clone size, CDR3 DNA, CDR3 protein. D genes are given only for firm matches. Some rows have no size entry. The others give once, few or many, or a class for an expanded clone.

v_gene: TRBV27
j_gene: TRBJ2-7
d_gene: NA
abundance: NA
CDR3nt: TGTGCCAGCAGTTTAGGAGGGACCTCCTACGAGCAGTACTTC
CDR3aa: CASSLGGTSYEQYF

v_gene: TRBV7-2
j_gene: TRBJ1-4
d_gene: NA
abundance: NA
CDR3nt: TGTGCCAGCAGCCAACAGGGACGGCCTAATGAAAAACTGTTTTTT
CDR3aa: CASSQQGRPNEKLFF

v_gene: TRBV5-1
j_gene: TRBJ2-1
d_gene: TRBD2
abundance: few
CDR3nt: TGCGCCAGCAGCTTGGGCGTACTAGCGGGGTACAATGAGCAGTTCTTC
CDR3aa: CASSLGVLAGYNEQFF

v_gene: TRBV6-2/TRBV6-3
j_gene: TRBJ2-1
d_gene: NA
abundance: few
CDR3nt: TGTGCCAGCAGTTACTGGGCGGACAATGAGCAGTTCTTC
CDR3aa: CASSYWADNEQFF

v_gene: TRBV20-1
j_gene: TRBJ2-1
d_gene: NA
abundance: many
CDR3nt: TGCAGTGCCGGTCCAGCCGGTTACAATGAGCAGTTCTTC
CDR3aa: CSAGPAGYNEQFF

v_gene: TRBV27
j_gene: TRBJ2-4
d_gene: NA
abundance: few
CDR3nt: TGTGCCAGCCAGGGCCTGGGGGCCAAAAACATTCAGTACTTC
CDR3aa: CASQGLGAKNIQYF

v_gene: TRBV5-1
j_gene: TRBJ2-2
d_gene: TRBD1
abundance: few
CDR3nt: TGCGCCAGCAGCTTCCGGGACAGGGGGCCGAACACCGGGGAGCTGTTTTTT
CDR3aa: CASSFRDRGPNTGELFF

v_gene: TRBV19
j_gene: TRBJ1-5
d_gene: NA
abundance: many
CDR3nt: TGTGCCAGTAGAGACCTCAATCAGCCCCAGCATTTT
CDR3aa: CASRDLNQPQHF

v_gene: TRBV7-2
j_gene: TRBJ1-2
d_gene: NA
abundance: many
CDR3nt: TGTGCCAGCAGCTTAGTAGGAATGGGCTATGGCTACACCTTC
CDR3aa: CASSLVGMGYGYTF

v_gene: TRBV3-1
j_gene: TRBJ2-7
d_gene: NA
abundance: NA
CDR3nt: TGTGCCAGCAGCCCGGGACCCCGCGCAAAAGAGCAGTACTTC
CDR3aa: CASSPGPRAKEQYF

v_gene: TRBV12-3/TRBV12-4
j_gene: TRBJ1-4
d_gene: NA
abundance: few
CDR3nt: TGTGCCAGCAAGAGATCGAGAACAGGGACTAATGAAAAACTGTTTTTT
CDR3aa: CASKRSRTGTNEKLFF

v_gene: TRBV27
j_gene: TRBJ2-4
d_gene: TRBD1
abundance: many
CDR3nt: TGTGCCAGCAGTGACAGGGGACCTCAAAACATTCAGTACTTC
CDR3aa: CASSDRGPQNIQYF

v_gene: TRBV6-6
j_gene: TRBJ2-1
d_gene: TRBD1
abundance: NA
CDR3nt: TGTGCCAGCAGTCCACTCCTTGGACAGGGGTCCTACAATGAGCAGTTCTTC
CDR3aa: CASSPLLGQGSYNEQFF

v_gene: TRBV12-3/TRBV12-4
j_gene: TRBJ2-7
d_gene: NA
abundance: few
CDR3nt: TGTGCCAGCACCCATGGGGGGCTGGCCTACGAGCAGTACTTC
CDR3aa: CASTHGGLAYEQYF

v_gene: TRBV3-1
j_gene: TRBJ2-3
d_gene: NA
abundance: few
CDR3nt: TGTGCCAGCAGCCACTCCCCCGGGGGCACAGATACGCAGTATTTT
CDR3aa: CASSHSPGGTDTQYF

v_gene: TRBV3-1
j_gene: TRBJ1-2
d_gene: TRBD1
abundance: many
CDR3nt: TGTGCCAGCAGCCAAGGGACAGGAACAGCAATTAACTATGGCTACACCTTC
CDR3aa: CASSQGTGTAINYGYTF

v_gene: TRBV12-3/TRBV12-4
j_gene: TRBJ2-1
d_gene: TRBD2
abundance: NA
CDR3nt: TGTGCCAGCAGTTTTCGGGCTAGCGGGATTGATGAGCAGTTCTTC
CDR3aa: CASSFRASGIDEQFF

v_gene: TRBV7-2
j_gene: TRBJ2-1
d_gene: TRBD2
abundance: NA
CDR3nt: TGTGCCAGCACCCGGCAGACCTCTAGCGGGAGGGTTTCCTACAATGAGCAGTTCTTC
CDR3aa: CASTRQTSSGRVSYNEQFF

v_gene: TRBV4-2
j_gene: TRBJ1-5
d_gene: NA
abundance: NA
CDR3nt: TGTGCCAGCAGCCAGAATTCAGGGTCCGGCAATCAGCCCCAGCATTTT
CDR3aa: CASSQNSGSGNQPQHF

v_gene: TRBV7-8
j_gene: TRBJ1-6
d_gene: TRBD1
abundance: NA
CDR3nt: TGTGCCAGCAGCCTGGGACAGGGGCTTAATTCACCCCTCCACTTT
CDR3aa: CASSLGQGLNSPLHF

v_gene: TRBV20-1
j_gene: TRBJ2-5
d_gene: TRBD2
abundance: NA
CDR3nt: TGCAGTGCTAGAGATCTCCTCCTAGCGGTACAAGAGACCCAGTACTTC
CDR3aa: CSARDLLLAVQETQYF